This T cell receptor (beta chain) comes out of a study of blood T cell repertoires in COVID-19 (dated by TCRdb to the early 2020s). Regarding the complete study: The collaborator samples originated in the United States, Italy and Spain and spanned the acute and convalescent phases of COVID-19. The samples were drawn from the first 160 participants of the ongoing ImmuneRACE study and from 950 to 1,500 subjects provided by 6 global collaborators. The sample metadata nearly always contained a de-identified subject ID, COVID-19 status, age in years and sex. The repertoires were released in a freely available public database meant as a resource for research on the immune response to SARS-CoV-2. Where available, HLA class I and class II types were taken from metadata supplied by the sample provider and were not determined by assay-based typing. Subjects who had been exposed to COVID-19, were actively infected with it, or had recovered from it provided the deeply sampled blood TCRbeta repertoires that made up the dataset. The material from the prospective study consisted of cDNA or gDNA derived from T cells, B-cell-depleted T cells, or PBMCs.

This clone showed up many times. The antigen this receptor binds is unknown. No much larger clonotype is one base removed from it; base qualities were not supplied. On the study overall, not on this receptor specifically: Clinical and demographic metadata were provided uncurated, with the amount varying by source and participant.

Collaborating institutions collected whole blood in K2EDTA tubes following their own protocols. For TCRbeta analysis, collaborators shipped samples as frozen whole blood, isolated PBMCs, or DNA extracted from either of those sample types. TCRbeta CDR3 regions were amplified from genomic DNA using the immunoSEQ Assay, a bias-controlled multiplex PCR. For the original study's pipeline: The number of nucleated cells in each sample was estimated from the amplification of reference gene primers within the assay. To quantify the absolute abundance of each unique TCRbeta CDR3 rearrangement, sequence reads were collapsed and filtered. Productive Simpson clonality was computed per sample as the square root of Simpson's diversity index over productive rearrangements. TCRdb mirrors the immuneACCESS table, restricted to in-frame sequences. Some clones are absent from its copies; in checked studies, under half trace to an unresolved V gene, and the reason for the others is unknown. V, J and clone size are those of that table, while D and trimming were read from the DNA. The sample records about 58,000 clones, about 75% of which are singletons. Of the sample, about 32% is held by the ten largest clones.

The CDR3 holds 12 amino acids from the cysteine to the phenylalanine. Only the CDR3 DNA is retained, 36 bases long and in frame from the first base. V is clipped by 6 bases and J by 1 base, and the sequence between their germline boundaries is 7 bases long. Sequencing used peripheral blood. The chain links TRBV12-3 or TRBV12-4 with TRBJ2-7, with the D segment identity uncertain. This clonotype was obtained from a human donor in a cohort sampled during active COVID-19. CDR3 loop: CASSFLSYEQYF. The DNA sequence follows: TGTGCCAGCAGCTTCTTATCCTACGAGCAGTACTTC.